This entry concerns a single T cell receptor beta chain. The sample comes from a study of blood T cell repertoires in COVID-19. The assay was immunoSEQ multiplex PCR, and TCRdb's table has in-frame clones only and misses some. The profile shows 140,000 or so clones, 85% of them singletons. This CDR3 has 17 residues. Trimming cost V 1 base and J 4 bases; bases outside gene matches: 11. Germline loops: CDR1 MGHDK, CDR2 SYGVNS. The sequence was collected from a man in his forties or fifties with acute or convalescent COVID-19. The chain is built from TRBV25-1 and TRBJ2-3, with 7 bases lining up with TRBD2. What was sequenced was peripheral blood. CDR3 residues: CASSESIWTSKPDTQYF. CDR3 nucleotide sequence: TGTGCCAGCAGTGAATCGATATGGACTAGTAAGCCAGATACGCAGTATTTT.